These 7 T cell receptor beta chains were all obtained from the same sample, sequenced in a study of cytomegalovirus exposure and HLA in healthy donors. Both 60 Vbeta primers and 13 Jbeta primers went into the PCR. Generated by immunoSEQ multiplex PCR, the TCRdb table keeps only in-frame clones and is missing some. This table holds fewer than 250,000 clones, 87% found once. Sequences were obtained from PBMCs. The receptor set was obtained from a man between 25 and 39 years old in good health and CMV-seronegative.

The chain carries TRBV7-2 and TRBJ2-1; D gene ambiguous. Trimming took 10 bases from V and 10 from J, leaving 8 bases between them. This CDR3 has 9 residues. The germline V gene has CDR1 SGHTA and CDR2 FQGNSA. The CDR3 DNA reads TGTGCCAAAAAACTAGAGCAGTTCTTC. It codes for CAKKLEQFF.

The chain links TRBV9 to TRBJ1-6; TRBD1 might be the D (6 bases). The germline gives CDR1 SGDLS, CDR2 YYNGEE. The CDR3 runs to 14 residues. V was clipped by 0 bases and J by 7 bases, with 8 bases between them. The CDR3 bases are TGTGCCAGCAGCGTAGGACAGGAGAATTCACCCCTCCACTTT. It encodes CASSVGQENSPLHF.

This clone was counted a few times. J is TRBJ1-1 and V is TRBV5-4, with D perhaps matching TRBD1 (5 bases). With 0 bases removed from V and 1 base from J, the gap between germline ends came to 10 bases. The CDR3 spans 15 residues. The germline CDR1 and CDR2 sequences are SGHNT and YYREEE (reference sequence). CDR3 nucleotide sequence: TGTGCCAGCAGCTTGGGGGGACTGCAGAACACTGAAGCTTTCTTT. This codes for CASSLGGLQNTEAFF. Full variable domain (missing parts from reference TRBV5-4 and TRBJ1-1): ETGVTQSPTHLIKTRGQQVTLRCSSQSGHNTVSWYQQALGQGPQFIFQYYREEENGRGNFPPRFSGLQFPNYSSELNVNALELDDSALYLCASSLGGLQNTEAFFGQGTRLTVV.

The chain joins TRBV21-1 to TRBJ2-7; the tabulated D call, TRBD2, remains unverified against the DNA. TRBV21-1 is designated a pseudogene. The CDR3 loop spans 16 amino acids. The CDR3 DNA follows: TGTGCCAGCAGCAAACGCACCGGGAACAGTTCGTACGAGCAGTACTTC. As protein: CASSKRTGNSSYEQYF.

A word on this clone: Other DNA sequences in this specimen translate into the identical CDR3. The rearrangement links TRBV6-1 to TRBJ2-7, with 12 positions matching TRBD2. V shed 2 bases and J 2 bases; nucleotides not matched to a gene: 1. Germline V gene data show CDR1 as MNHNS and CDR2 as SASEGT. The CDR3 contains 15 residues. CDR3 sequence reads: CASSELAGGTYEQYF. Written as DNA, the CDR3 is TGTGCCAGCAGTGAACTAGCGGGGGGGACCTACGAGCAGTACTTC.

The chain has TRBV9 and TRBJ2-2; no reliable D call. This CDR3 contains 12 residues. With 1 base removed from V and 8 bases from J, the gap between germline ends came to 6 bases. From germline, CDR1 is SGDLS and CDR2 YYNGEE. The CDR3 spells CASSVFSGELFF. Written as DNA, the CDR3 is TGTGCCAGCAGCGTATTTTCTGGGGAGCTGTTTTTT. The complete variable domain, with remaining parts taken from reference TRBV9 and TRBJ2-2, reads DSGVTQTPKHLITATGQRVTLRCSPRSGDLSVYWYQQSLDQGLQFLIQYYNGEERAKGNILERFSAQQFPDLHSELNLSSLELGDSALYFCASSVFSGELFFGEGSRLTVL.

The genes are TRBV5-6 and TRBJ2-2; possibly TRBD2 for D (7 bases). The CDR3 length is 16 residues. Looked up from germline, CDR1 is SGHDT and CDR2 is YYEEEE. The V end was cut by 3 bases, the J end by 4 bases, with 16 bases between. The CDR3 DNA is TGTGCCAGCAGCTCCCCCGGGGGGCTGGTCACCGGGGAGCTGTTTTTT. Translated, it gives CASSSPGGLVTGELFF. Based on the CDR3 plus reference TRBV5-6 and TRBJ2-2, the full variable domain is DAGVTQSPTHLIKTRGQQVTLRCSPKSGHDTVSWYQQALGQGPQFIFQYYEEEERQRGNFPDRFSGHQFPNYSSELNVNALLLGDSALYLCASSSPGGLVTGELFFGEGSRLTVL.